This passage covers 9 T cell receptor beta chains from one sample sequenced in a study of regulatory T cells in long-lasting Graves disease. According to the study, TCR beta libraries were built with iRepertoire HTBI primers and CDR3-region Arm-PCR. TCRdb redid the calling of the multiplex PCR reads with MiXCR, one entry per CDR3 protein. The data contain roughly 470,000 distinct CDR3 sequences, 20% of them seen just once; the ten biggest clones take up less than 9%. Sample time point: persistent/refractory GD, antithyroid drugs over 5 years with positive TRAb. Construction of the TCR library relied on RNA isolated from PBMCs. The source material was peripheral blood mononuclear cells (PBMCs), sampled when the disease was refractory, from a patient treated with antithyroid drugs. These receptors were taken from a female donor with Graves disease.

Concerning this clonotype itself: In this CDR3 the conserved last residue, phenylalanine or tryptophan, is missing, so a read error is likely. This chain links TRBV5-1 with TRBJ2-7; TRBD1 might be the D (5 bases). The CDR3 runs 17 residues. Trimming stripped 0 bases from V and 5 bases from J, with 21 bases between. The germline CDR1 and CDR2 sequences are SGHRS and YFSETQ. CDR3 residues: CASSLAGAPRPDDEQYL. Here the CDR3 DNA reads TGCGCCAGCAGCTTGGCTGGGGCCCCTAGACCAGACGACGAGCAGTACCTC.

The J gene is TRBJ2-7, the V gene TRBV6-2 or TRBV6-3; 8 nucleotides line up with TRBD2. Germline V CDR1 and CDR2: MNHEY, SVGEGT. This CDR3 region has 12 residues. After removal of 2 bases from V and 7 bases from J, the junction contained 1 base not matched to a gene. The CDR3 spells CASSYIAGEQYF. CDR3 nucleotide sequence: TGTGCCAGCAGTTACATAGCGGGGGAGCAGTACTTC.

In this sample, this clonotype turned up a few times. V gene TRBV7-9 combines with J gene TRBJ1-1; D is possibly TRBD1 (5 bases). V was cut by 4 bases and J by 0 bases, with 9 bases left in between. CDR3 length equals 14 residues. CDR1 and CDR2 from the germline V gene are SEHNR and FQNEAQ (reference sequence). This CDR3 is CASSSDIMNTEAFF. CDR3 nucleotides: TGTGCCAGCAGCTCGGACATAATGAACACTGAAGCTTTCTTT.

This clonotype was seen repeatedly, ten times or more. This sequence joins TRBV20-1 and TRBJ2-7, with D perhaps matching TRBD2 (6 bases). The CDR3 spans 13 residues. V lost 1 base and J lost 1, with 8 bases in between. Germline assignment: CDR1 DFQATT and CDR2 SNEGSKA (reference sequence). The CDR3 DNA is TGCAGTGCTAGAGTGGGACTTTCCTACGAGCAGTACTTC. Residues: CSARVGLSYEQYF.

In this sample, this clonotype turned up many times. The V and J genes are TRBV3-1 and TRBJ1-1; the D is unclear. V gave up 5 bases and J gave up 8 bases, with 9 bases separating them. This CDR3 is 11 amino acids long. The germline CDR1 and CDR2 sequences are LGHDT and YNNKEL (reference sequence). CDR3 region: CASSSSGEAFF. The CDR3 DNA sequence: TGTGCCAGCAGCTCCTCCGGGGAAGCTTTCTTT.

This chain links TRBV4-1 with TRBJ2-7, with 7 bases that match TRBD2. CDR1 and CDR2 (germline): MGHRA, YSYEKL. After removal of 2 bases from V and 5 bases from J, the junction contained 9 bases not matched to a gene. The CDR3 totals 15 residues. As DNA, the CDR3 is TGCGCCAGCAGCCAACCGGGACTACCGAGGAACGAGCAGTACTTC. Translating it yields CASSQPGLPRNEQYF.

Concerning this clonotype itself: One base away lies a much larger clone, so this may be a sequencing read error. This chain joins TRBV12-3 or TRBV12-4 and TRBJ1-1; no reliable D call. The CDR3 consists of 13 residues. Deletions cut 3 bases from V and 6 bases from J, with 11 bases between. The CDR3 DNA reads as TGTGCCAGCAGTTTGTTACCGAGGGCTGAAGCTTTCTTT. As protein: CASSLLPRAEAFF.

This clonotype was detected many times. This chain links TRBV27 with TRBJ1-2; a weak D match, TRBD1 (5 bases). The V end was cut by 5 bases, the J end by 6 bases, with 13 bases between. Germline-derived CDR1 and CDR2 are MNHEY and SMNVEV (reference sequence). This CDR3 has 13 residues. The CDR3, as DNA: TGTGCCAGCAGTCCAGGGAGGAGGGATGGCTACACCTTC. Translation: CASSPGRRDGYTF.

On this clonotype itself: This may be a read error, as it is one base from a much larger clone. The chain employs TRBV6-1 and TRBJ1-2; D is perhaps TRBD1 (6 bases). CDR3 length equals 15 residues. The germline V gene has CDR1 MNHNS and CDR2 SASEGT. CDR3 nucleotides: TGTGTCAGCAGTGTCGGCGCAGGGGCCATCTATGGCTACACCTTC. This gives the protein CVSSVGAGAIYGYTF.